This is a list of T cell receptor beta chains from one sample in a study of human T cells and chemical hapten exposure. TCRdb processed the RACE reads anew with MiXCR; each CDR3 protein has one entry. The table includes over 85,000 distinct CDR3 sequences, 10% to 14% detected once. The specimen comprised whole blood, sampled in connection with sensitization to the hapten diphenylcyclopropenone (DPC). These receptor sequences come from a woman aged 55 to 70 with alopecia areata. Some clones in this sample may be carry-over from other donors' samples. Each CDR3 is given with its conserved first and last residue. D genes are given only for firm matches. Not every row has a clone size; where given, it reads once, few, many or a size class.

TRBJ2-4 few TRBD2 TRBV25-1 CASSGSGGANIQYF TGTGCCAGCAGTGGTAGCGGGGGGGCGAACATTCAGTACTTC
TRBJ1-6 . TRBD1 TRBV2 CASRSGTGLSPLHF TGTGCCAGCAGATCCGGGACAGGACTTTCACCCCTCCACTTT
TRBJ1-2 few TRBD1 TRBV14 CASSPGQGEVYTF TGTGCCAGCAGCCCAGGACAGGGAGAAGTCTACACCTTC
TRBJ1-1 many . TRBV7-2 CASSLADGYTEAFF TGTGCCAGCAGCTTAGCAGACGGGTACACTGAAGCTTTCTTT
TRBJ2-3 . . TRBV18 CASSPATLGDTQYF TGTGCCAGCTCACCTGCCACGTTGGGGGATACGCAGTATTTT
TRBJ1-1 many . TRBV12-3/TRBV12-4 CASSSLVNTEAFF TGTGCCAGCAGTTCCCTCGTGAACACTGAAGCTTTCTTT
TRBJ2-2 many TRBD2 TRBV15 CATSRGQGGITGELFF TGTGCCACCAGCAGAGGCCAGGGAGGGATCACCGGGGAGCTGTTTTTT
TRBJ2-1 . . TRBV11-1 CASSPMRGPGEQFF TGTGCCAGCAGCCCAATGAGGGGACCCGGAGAGCAGTTCTTC
TRBJ2-5 few . TRBV6-1 CASTPRLIRETQYF TGTGCCAGCACCCCCCGCCTCATTCGGGAGACCCAGTACTTC
TRBJ2-5 many . TRBV10-3 CAISARRGETQYF TGTGCCATCAGTGCTAGACGGGGGGAGACCCAGTACTTC
TRBJ1-5 . . TRBV15 CATSRDLARGQPQHF TGTGCCACCAGCAGAGATCTGGCGAGGGGCCAGCCCCAGCATTTT
TRBJ2-1 few . TRBV9 CASSGPGHQFNEQFF TGTGCCAGCAGCGGACCGGGACACCAGTTCAATGAGCAGTTCTTC
TRBJ2-6 many . TRBV7-9 CASSLRAGANVLTF TGTGCCAGCAGCTTAAGAGCGGGGGCCAACGTCCTGACTTTC
TRBJ1-1 few . TRBV6-6 CASRSLHNTEAFF TGTGCCAGCCGGAGCCTACACAACACTGAAGCTTTCTTT
TRBJ2-3 many TRBD2 TRBV20-1 CSARTSEIYTQYF TGCAGTGCCCGAACTAGCGAGATCTATACGCAGTATTTT
TRBJ1-2 few . TRBV9 CASSPDTGKNYGYTF TGTGCCAGCAGCCCGGACACCGGGAAAAACTATGGCTACACCTTC
TRBJ2-3 few . TRBV18 CASSPPSKRLTDTQYF TGTGCCAGCTCACCACCGTCGAAACGCCTGACAGATACGCAGTATTTT
TRBJ1-5 few . TRBV20-1 CSAPSIRGTGNQPQHF TGCAGTGCTCCTAGCATAAGGGGCACGGGCAATCAGCCCCAGCATTTT
TRBJ1-1 many . TRBV7-8 CASSPIGSGRNTEAFF TGTGCCAGCAGCCCCATTGGGTCAGGGAGGAACACTGAAGCTTTCTTT
TRBJ1-3 . . TRBV6-5 CASSYIGGTANTIYF TGTGCCAGCAGTTACATTGGCGGAACGGCAAACACCATATATTTT
TRBJ2-5 few . TRBV5-1 CASSYDSRPPEETQYF TGCGCCAGCAGCTATGACAGTCGGCCTCCAGAAGAGACCCAGTACTTC
TRBJ2-5 . . TRBV5-5 CASSGRLPGSQETQYF TGTGCCAGCAGCGGACGACTGCCGGGTAGCCAAGAGACCCAGTACTTC
TRBJ2-1 few TRBD2 TRBV7-6 CASSLATGGSNNEQFF TGTGCCAGCAGCTTAGCGACGGGGGGATCTAACAATGAGCAGTTCTTC
TRBJ2-7 many . TRBV15 CATSRDLGANYEQYF TGTGCCACCAGCAGAGATCTCGGGGCCAACTACGAGCAGTACTTC
TRBJ1-1 many TRBD1 TRBV6-5 CASSITGGADTEAFF TGTGCCAGCAGTATCACAGGGGGCGCAGACACTGAAGCTTTCTTT
TRBJ2-3 . . TRBV7-3 CASSLQFVGTDTQYF TGTGCCAGCAGCTTACAATTCGTGGGCACAGATACGCAGTATTTT
TRBJ2-7 many TRBD1 TRBV20-1 CSARWGQPFSEQYF TGCAGTGCTAGATGGGGACAGCCCTTCTCCGAGCAGTACTTC
TRBJ2-7 many . TRBV6-6 CASRDLGSGSYEQYF TGTGCCAGCCGAGACCTCGGGTCCGGCTCCTACGAGCAGTACTTC
TRBJ2-2 few TRBD2 TRBV19 CASQRGSTGELFF TGTGCCAGCCAGCGGGGGAGCACCGGGGAGCTGTTTTTT
TRBJ2-7 . TRBD1 TRBV11-2 CASSLVQGEQYF TGTGCCAGCAGCTTAGTACAGGGGGAGCAGTACTTC
TRBJ1-1 once . TRBV20-1 CSAGPRQLVWNTEAFF TGCAGTGCTGGGCCCAGACAGCTGGTATGGAACACTGAAGCTTTCTTT
TRBJ1-6 . . TRBV6-6 CASSNSVSHNSPLHF TGTGCCAGCAGTAACAGTGTTTCGCATAATTCACCCCTCCACTTT
TRBJ2-5 . . TRBV3-1 CASRGTGVETQYF TGTGCCAGCAGGGGAACAGGAGTGGAGACCCAGTACTTC
TRBJ1-4 . . TRBV2 CASSGDIPQGKLFF TGTGCCAGCAGTGGGGACATACCGCAAGGAAAACTGTTTTTT
TRBJ2-1 few . TRBV5-6 CASSPGTQLGFF TGTGCCAGCAGCCCAGGGACTCAATTGGGGTTCTTC
TRBJ1-3 many . TRBV6-1 CASSEGGGNTIYF TGTGCCAGCAGTGAGGGCGGTGGAAACACCATATATTTT
TRBJ2-5 . TRBD2 TRBV11-2 CASSLRLAGTQETQYF TGTGCCAGCAGCTTAAGGCTAGCGGGGACTCAAGAGACCCAGTACTTC
TRBJ1-4 many . TRBV6-6 CASSNRMNEKLFF TGTGCCAGCAGCAACAGGATGAATGAAAAACTGTTTTTT
TRBJ1-2 . TRBD1 TRBV25-1 CASSDDRGLGYTF TGTGCCAGCAGTGACGACAGGGGGCTGGGCTACACCTTC
TRBJ2-1 . . TRBV27 CASRRRGISYNEQFF TGTGCCAGCAGGCGGAGAGGGATCTCCTACAATGAGCAGTTCTTC
TRBJ1-1 . TRBD1 TRBV9 CASSASRTGVGTEAFF TGTGCCAGCAGCGCATCGCGGACAGGGGTAGGCACTGAAGCTTTCTTT
TRBJ1-1 . TRBD1 TRBV10-3 CAISESGQAEAFF TGTGCCATCAGTGAGTCTGGACAGGCTGAAGCTTTCTTT